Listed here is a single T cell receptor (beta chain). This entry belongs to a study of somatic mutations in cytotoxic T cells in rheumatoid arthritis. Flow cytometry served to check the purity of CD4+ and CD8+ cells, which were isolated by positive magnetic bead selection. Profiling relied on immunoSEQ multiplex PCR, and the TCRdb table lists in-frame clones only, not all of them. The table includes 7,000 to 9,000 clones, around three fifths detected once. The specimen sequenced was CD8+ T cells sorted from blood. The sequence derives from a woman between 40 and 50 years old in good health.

CDR3 DNA: TGTGCCAGCAGCTTCGGACTAGCAACAGGCGAGACCCAGTACTTC. It codes for CASSFGLATGETQYF. This chain uses TRBV5-6 with TRBJ2-5; 8 positions match TRBD2. The germline V gene has CDR1 SGHDT and CDR2 YYEEEE. CDR3 length: 15 amino acids. The junction had 8 bases not matched to a gene; V was cut back by 2 bases and J by 5 bases.